These 10 T cell receptor beta chains were all obtained from the same sample, sequenced in a study of early T cells in non-severe SARS-CoV-2 infection. TCRdb reanalysed the 5' RACE reads using MiXCR and keeps one entry per CDR3 protein. Here the sample spans some 87,000 distinct CDR3 sequences, 9% to 13% being singletons. The material sequenced was whole blood. The source is an adult who was a healthcare worker with PCR-confirmed SARS-CoV-2 infection or an uninfected control (not recorded which).

In its sample, this clonotype was seen a few times. The rearrangement joins TRBV28 to TRBJ2-1; possible D gene TRBD2, 5 bases. The CDR3 is 14 residues long. The germline gives CDR1 MDHEN, CDR2 SYDVKM. Between the trimmed V and J ends, which lost 4 bases and 1 base, there was a span of 8 bases. The CDR3, as DNA: TGTGCCAGCAGTTCTAGCCGGTCCTACAATGAGCAGTTCTTC. It specifies CASSSSRSYNEQFF.

In this sample, this clonotype turned up many times. The chain couples TRBV6-1 to TRBJ1-2; TRBD1 aligns across 9 bases. Trimming took 3 bases from V and 8 from J; bases not matched to a gene: 7. The germline V gene has CDR1 MNHNS and CDR2 SASEGT. This CDR3 is 14 amino acids long. The CDR3 loop is CASSEPGQGEGYTF. CDR3 in DNA: TGTGCCAGCAGTGAGCCGGGACAGGGAGAGGGCTACACCTTC.

This clonotype has ten or more counts. J is TRBJ1-2 and V is TRBV29-1, with unresolved D. CDR1 is SQVTM and CDR2 is ANQGSEA in the germline V gene. The CDR3 runs 12 residues. V lost 2 bases and J 8 bases, leaving 12 bases between the germline ends. The CDR3 DNA reads TGCAGCGTTGAACGGGGTGCGGGCGGCTACACCTTC. Translation gives CSVERGAGGYTF.

The V and J genes are TRBV14 and TRBJ1-1; 7 bases are shared with TRBD1. There are 14 residues in the CDR3. J was trimmed by 4 bases and V by 5 bases; bases with no gene match: 7. CDR1 SGHDN and CDR2 FVKESK come from the germline V gene. CDR3 sequence reads: CASSSHRGGTEAFF. In nucleotides, the CDR3 is TGTGCCAGCAGCTCCCACAGGGGAGGCACTGAAGCTTTCTTT.

This rearrangement joins TRBV7-9 to TRBJ2-4, with D possibly being TRBD2 (6 bases). Trimming took off 3 bases at V and 5 bases at J, with 8 bases between the two ends. The CDR3 runs 13 residues. The V gene's germline CDR1 is SEHNR and CDR2 FQNEAQ (reference sequence). The CDR3 region has the DNA TGTGCCAGCAGCTTTTCGGGAGAAAACATTCAGTACTTC. Protein sequence: CASSFSGENIQYF.

The J gene is TRBJ2-1, the V gene TRBV7-2, with TRBD2 matching over 11 bases. Germline-derived CDR1 and CDR2 are SGHTA and FQGNSA. V lost 1 base, J lost 10 bases, and 9 bases stayed unmatched. The CDR3 runs 16 residues. The CDR3 sequence is CASSLDGTSGVREQFF. Here the CDR3 DNA reads TGTGCCAGCAGCTTAGATGGGACTAGCGGAGTAAGGGAGCAGTTCTTC.

The V gene is TRBV2, the J gene TRBJ2-3; 13 bases are a match to TRBD2. The CDR3 contains 16 residues. The V gene end was trimmed by 6 bases and the J gene end by 8 bases; junction bases not matched to a gene: 11. From germline, CDR1 is SNHLY and CDR2 FYNNEI. CDR3 in amino acids: CASRARTSGGAGTQYF. In DNA, the CDR3 is TGTGCCAGCAGGGCCCGTACTAGCGGGGGGGCTGGTACGCAGTATTTT.

The CDR3 DNA reads as TGCGCCAGCTCACAGGAGGACGAGCAGTACTTC. Translating gives CASSQEDEQYF. The J gene is TRBJ2-7, the V gene TRBV5-1, with D perhaps TRBD1 or TRBD2 (5 bases each). The CDR3 runs 11 residues. The germline V gene has CDR1 SGHRS and CDR2 YFSETQ. V gave up 7 bases and J gave up 5 bases, with 10 bases separating them.

This clonotype came up many times. The CDR3 reads CASSDSFDQPQHF. The CDR3 nucleotides are TGTGCCAGCAGTGACAGTTTCGATCAGCCCCAGCATTTT. V and J are TRBV6-1 and TRBJ1-5; D not certain. The germline CDR1 and CDR2 sequences are MNHNS and SASEGT. V shed 3 bases and J shed 5 bases, with 8 bases lying between them. The CDR3 runs to 13 residues.

This clonotype occurred many times. The V gene is TRBV9, the J gene TRBJ1-1; possible D gene TRBD1, 5 bases. This CDR3 spans 14 amino acids. Germline CDR1 SGDLS, CDR2 YYNGEE. Trimming removed 0 bases at V and 3 bases at J, with 9 bases between. The CDR3 DNA reads as TGTGCCAGCAGCGTAGCCGGGGCCGACACTGAAGCTTTCTTT. This translates into CASSVAGADTEAFF.